A selection of T cell receptor beta chains follows, all from one sample in a study of post-analysis software for immune sequencing data. TCRdb redid the calling of the PCR reads with MiXCR, one entry per CDR3 protein. This sample has roughly 200,000 distinct CDR3 sequences, with 25% to 30% found just once. The specimen was blood. The receptors shown here come from a girl between 2 and 17 years old with multiple sclerosis. CDR3s include the opening cysteine and the closing phenylalanine or tryptophan. D genes are given only for firm matches. Size values are once, few and many counts, or a class for expanded clones, and some rows have none.

TRBV6-1,TRBJ2-1,-,-,CASSEGGGLEQFF,TGTGCCAGCAGTGAGGGGGGGGGCCTTGAGCAGTTCTTC
TRBV5-1,TRBJ2-7,many,TRBD1,CASSVDRDYEQYF,TGCGCCAGCAGCGTGGACAGGGACTACGAGCAGTACTTC
TRBV5-1,TRBJ2-5,many,TRBD2,CASSQEKVAGRETQYF,TGCGCCAGCAGCCAGGAGAAAGTAGCGGGAAGGGAGACCCAGTACTTC
TRBV6-5,TRBJ2-5,-,-,CASSLGHPGGQYF,TGTGCCAGCAGTTTGGGACATCCAGGCGGGCAGTACTTC
TRBV5-1,TRBJ2-1,-,-,CASSPIGTGRSYNEQFF,TGCGCCAGCAGCCCTATAGGCACAGGTCGGTCCTACAATGAGCAGTTCTTC
TRBV7-9,TRBJ2-4,few,-,CASSQNWGRAQEGQYF,TGTGCCAGCAGCCAAAATTGGGGCAGGGCGCAAGAAGGGCAGTACTTC
TRBV3-1,TRBJ2-7,few,-,CASSLYRVTEQYF,TGTGCCAGCAGTCTTTACAGGGTCACCGAGCAGTACTTC
TRBV28,TRBJ1-1,many,-,CASSFPMTAEAFF,TGTGCCAGCAGTTTCCCTATGACTGCTGAAGCTTTCTTT
TRBV7-9,TRBJ2-3,-,-,CASNRGTDTQYF,TGTGCCAGCAACAGGGGCACAGATACGCAGTATTTT
TRBV6-2/TRBV6-3,TRBJ1-6,-,TRBD1,CASSTIAPGQGVAHNSPLHF,TGTGCCAGCAGTACTATAGCTCCGGGACAGGGGGTAGCTCATAATTCACCCCTCCACTTT
TRBV7-2,TRBJ2-1,few,TRBD2,CASSPTGRGVEQFF,TGTGCCAGCAGCCCCACCGGGAGGGGGGTTGAGCAGTTCTTC
TRBV6-2/TRBV6-3,TRBJ1-2,-,-,CASSYSMVGIFVEGYTF,TGTGCCAGCAGTTACTCGATGGTAGGGATCTTCGTTGAAGGCTACACCTTC
TRBV7-2,TRBJ2-3,many,TRBD2,CASSSGLAGGADTQYF,TGTGCCAGCAGCTCGGGACTAGCGGGAGGCGCGGATACGCAGTATTTT
TRBV12-3/TRBV12-4,TRBJ2-4,many,TRBD2,CASGGSGSVGNIQYF,TGTGCCAGCGGAGGTAGCGGGAGTGTGGGAAACATTCAGTACTTC
TRBV20-1,TRBJ2-3,-,TRBD2,CSAPHPWREETDTQYF,TGCAGTGCTCCCCATCCTTGGCGGGAGGAAACAGATACGCAGTATTTT
TRBV6-1,TRBJ2-5,few,-,CASRPGNGVETQYF,TGTGCCAGCAGACCAGGGAACGGGGTGGAGACCCAGTACTTC
TRBV28,TRBJ2-5,few,TRBD1,CASAPIILGVQGEETQYF,TGTGCCAGCGCTCCGATTATCCTGGGAGTTCAGGGGGAAGAGACCCAGTACTTC
TRBV5-1,TRBJ1-1,-,-,CASSASTVMSTEAFF,TGCGCCAGCAGCGCGTCGACAGTCATGAGCACTGAAGCTTTCTTT
TRBV5-1,TRBJ1-1,few,-,CASSLDYRGTNTEAFF,TGCGCCAGCAGCTTGGATTATCGGGGGACGAACACTGAAGCTTTCTTT
TRBV6-1,TRBJ2-7,-,-,CASSESTVYEQYF,TGTGCCAGCAGTGAAAGTACAGTTTACGAGCAGTACTTC
TRBV28,TRBJ1-2,-,-,CASSTDSRHGYTF,TGTGCCAGCAGTACTGACAGTCGGCATGGCTACACCTTC
TRBV5-1,TRBJ2-1,-,TRBD1,CASSSDRGSSSYNEQFF,TGCGCCAGCAGCTCCGACAGGGGGTCGTCCTCCTACAATGAGCAGTTCTTC
TRBV7-9,TRBJ2-5,-,TRBD2,CASSFKAGDKYF,TGTGCCAGCAGCTTTAAAGCGGGGGATAAGTACTTC
TRBV2,TRBJ2-2,many,TRBD2,CASRRTSGSTGELFF,TGTGCCAGCAGGAGGACTAGCGGGAGCACCGGGGAGCTGTTTTTT
TRBV6-5,TRBJ2-1,-,-,CASSSQEESSYNEQFF,TGTGCCAGCAGTTCCCAGGAGGAGAGCTCCTACAATGAGCAGTTCTTC
TRBV20-1,TRBJ2-3,-,-,CSARGTSTDTQYF,TGCAGTGCTCGCGGGACCAGCACAGATACGCAGTATTTT
TRBV28,TRBJ2-7,-,-,CASIRPGAPYEQYF,TGTGCCAGCATCCGACCGGGAGCACCCTACGAGCAGTACTTC
TRBV18,TRBJ2-7,-,-,CASSPDYVGDAQYF,TGTGCCAGCTCCCCGGACTACGTTGGGGATGCCCAGTACTTC
TRBV10-3,TRBJ2-1,many,TRBD1,CAVGGTGAYNEQFF,TGTGCCGTTGGTGGGACAGGGGCTTACAATGAGCAGTTCTTC
TRBV29-1,TRBJ2-1,-,-,CSVLLLQVPYNEQFF,TGCAGCGTTCTATTGTTACAGGTACCCTACAACGAGCAGTTCTTC
TRBV3-1,TRBJ1-1,-,TRBD1,CASSQVPTGGNTEAFF,TGTGCCAGCAGCCAAGTCCCCACAGGGGGGAACACTGAAGCTTTCTTT
TRBV18,TRBJ2-5,-,TRBD1,CASSHLQGRETQYF,TGTGCCAGCTCACACCTACAGGGGCGGGAGACCCAGTACTTC
TRBV18,TRBJ2-3,-,-,CASSPPTIDTQYF,TGTGCCAGCTCACCACCCACTATAGATACGCAGTATTTT
TRBV12-3/TRBV12-4,TRBJ1-2,many,-,CASTLQQGANYGYTF,TGTGCCAGCACCCTACAACAGGGTGCTAACTATGGCTACACCTTC
TRBV5-6,TRBJ1-3,-,TRBD1,CASSRRGPSSENTIYF,TGTGCCAGCAGTCGGAGGGGGCCTAGCTCTGAAAACACCATATATTTT
TRBV4-1,TRBJ2-1,many,-,CASSQVSSQANEQFF,TGCGCCAGCAGCCAAGTATCCAGCCAGGCCAATGAGCAGTTCTTC
TRBV4-1,TRBJ2-7,-,-,CASSHPSGYEQYF,TGCGCCAGCAGCCATCCTTCAGGTTACGAGCAGTACTTC
TRBV21-1,TRBJ1-2,few,-,CASSKGLRLDYGYTF,TGTGCCAGCAGCAAAGGGCTCCGGCTGGACTATGGCTACACCTTC
TRBV7-8,TRBJ1-2,many,-,CASSPRLAGHGYTF,TGTGCCAGCAGCCCGAGATTGGCAGGCCATGGCTACACCTTC
TRBV7-2,TRBJ1-5,few,-,CASSVGHRISNQPQHF,TGTGCCAGCAGCGTAGGTCACAGAATAAGCAATCAGCCCCAGCATTTT
TRBV27,TRBJ2-5,few,TRBD2,CASSLLAGGQETQYF,TGTGCCAGCAGTTTACTAGCGGGAGGCCAAGAGACCCAGTACTTC
TRBV5-1,TRBJ2-3,many,-,CASSFVQDTQYF,TGCGCCAGCAGCTTCGTGCAGGATACGCAGTATTTT